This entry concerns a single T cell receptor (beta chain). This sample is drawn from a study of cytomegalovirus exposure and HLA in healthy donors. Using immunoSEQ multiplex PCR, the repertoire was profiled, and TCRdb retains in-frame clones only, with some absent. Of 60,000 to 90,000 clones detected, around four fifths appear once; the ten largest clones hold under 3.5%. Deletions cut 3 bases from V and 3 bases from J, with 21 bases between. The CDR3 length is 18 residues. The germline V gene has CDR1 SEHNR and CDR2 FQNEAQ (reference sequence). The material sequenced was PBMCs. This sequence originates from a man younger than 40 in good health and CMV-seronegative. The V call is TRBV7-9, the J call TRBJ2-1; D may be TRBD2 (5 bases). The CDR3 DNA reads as TGTGCCAGCAGCTTTTATCGCGGCGGGCCTGGCGGCTACAATGAGCAGTTCTTC. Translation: CASSFYRGGPGGYNEQFF.